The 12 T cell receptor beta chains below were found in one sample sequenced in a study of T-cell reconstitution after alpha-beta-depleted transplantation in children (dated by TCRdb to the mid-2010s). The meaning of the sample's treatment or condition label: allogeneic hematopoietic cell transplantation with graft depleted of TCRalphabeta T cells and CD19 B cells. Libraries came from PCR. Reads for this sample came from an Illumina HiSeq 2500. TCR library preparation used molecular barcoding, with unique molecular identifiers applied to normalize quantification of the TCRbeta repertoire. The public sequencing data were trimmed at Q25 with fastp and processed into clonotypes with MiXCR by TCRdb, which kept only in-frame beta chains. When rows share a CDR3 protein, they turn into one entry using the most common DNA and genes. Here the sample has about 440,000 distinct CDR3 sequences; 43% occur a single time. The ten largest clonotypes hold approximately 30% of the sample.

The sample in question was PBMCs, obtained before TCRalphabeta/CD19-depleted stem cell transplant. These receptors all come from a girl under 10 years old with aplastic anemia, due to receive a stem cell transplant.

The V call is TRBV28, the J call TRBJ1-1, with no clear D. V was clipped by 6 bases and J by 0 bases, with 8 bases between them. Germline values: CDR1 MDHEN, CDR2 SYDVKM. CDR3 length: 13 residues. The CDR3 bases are TGTGCCAGCAGACGCAAATTGAACACTGAAGCTTTCTTT. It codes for CASRRKLNTEAFF.

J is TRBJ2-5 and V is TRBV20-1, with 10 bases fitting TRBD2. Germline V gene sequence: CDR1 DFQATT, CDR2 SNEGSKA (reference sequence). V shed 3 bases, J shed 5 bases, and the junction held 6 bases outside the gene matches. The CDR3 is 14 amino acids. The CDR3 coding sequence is TGCAGTGCTAGCCTAGCGGGAGTTCACGAGACCCAGTACTTC. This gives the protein CSASLAGVHETQYF.

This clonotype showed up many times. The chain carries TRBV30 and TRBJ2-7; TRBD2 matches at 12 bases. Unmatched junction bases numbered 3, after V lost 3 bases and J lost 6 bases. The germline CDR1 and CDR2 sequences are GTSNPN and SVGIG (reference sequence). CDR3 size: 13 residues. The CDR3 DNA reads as TGTGCCTGGAGACGGACTAGCGGGACCGAGCAGTACTTC. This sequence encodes CAWRRTSGTEQYF.

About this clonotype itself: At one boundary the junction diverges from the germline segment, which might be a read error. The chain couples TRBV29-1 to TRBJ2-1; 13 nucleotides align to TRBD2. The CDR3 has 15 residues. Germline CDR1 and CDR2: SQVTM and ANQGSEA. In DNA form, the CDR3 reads TGCAGCGTAGAGATGGGACTAGCGGGGAGCAATGAGCAGTGCTTC. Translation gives CSVEMGLAGSNEQCF.

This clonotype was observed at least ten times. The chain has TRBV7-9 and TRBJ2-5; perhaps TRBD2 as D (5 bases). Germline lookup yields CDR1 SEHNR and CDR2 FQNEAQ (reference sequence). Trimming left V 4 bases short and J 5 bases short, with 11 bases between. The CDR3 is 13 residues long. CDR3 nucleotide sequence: TGTGCCAGCAGCTCGCGGGCTACGGAGACCCAGTACTTC. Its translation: CASSSRATETQYF. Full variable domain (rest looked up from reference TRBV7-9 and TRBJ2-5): DTGVSQNPRHKITKRGQNVTFRCDPISEHNRLYWYRQTLGQGPEFLTYFQNEAQLEKSRLLSDRFSAERPKGSFSTLEIQRTEQGDSAMYLCASSSRATETQYFGPGTRLLVL.

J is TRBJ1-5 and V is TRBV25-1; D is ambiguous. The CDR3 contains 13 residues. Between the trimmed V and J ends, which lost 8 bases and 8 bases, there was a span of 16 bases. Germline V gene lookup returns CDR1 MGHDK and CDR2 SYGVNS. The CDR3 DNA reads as TGTGCCAGCGGCCCTGGGTCCGGGGAGCCCCAGCATTTT. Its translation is CASGPGSGEPQHF.

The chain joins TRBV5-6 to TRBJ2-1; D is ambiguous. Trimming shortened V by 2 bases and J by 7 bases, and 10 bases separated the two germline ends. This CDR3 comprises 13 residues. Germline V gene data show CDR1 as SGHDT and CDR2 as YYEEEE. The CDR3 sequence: CASSFSLGNEQFF. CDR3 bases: TGTGCCAGCAGCTTTAGCCTGGGGAATGAGCAGTTCTTC.

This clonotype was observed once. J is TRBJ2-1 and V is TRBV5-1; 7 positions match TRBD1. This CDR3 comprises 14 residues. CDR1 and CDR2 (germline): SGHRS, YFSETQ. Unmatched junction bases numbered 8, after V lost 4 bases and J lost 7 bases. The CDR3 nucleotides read TGCGCCAGCAGCAGAGGGACAGACTGGAATGAGCAGTTCTTC. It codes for CASSRGTDWNEQFF.

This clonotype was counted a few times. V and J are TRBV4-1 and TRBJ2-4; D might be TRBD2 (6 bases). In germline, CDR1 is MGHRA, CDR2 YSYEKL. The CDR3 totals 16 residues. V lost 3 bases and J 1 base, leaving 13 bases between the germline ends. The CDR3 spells CASSQPTREAKNIQYF. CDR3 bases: TGCGCCAGCAGCCAGCCGACCCGGGAGGCCAAAAACATTCAGTACTTC.

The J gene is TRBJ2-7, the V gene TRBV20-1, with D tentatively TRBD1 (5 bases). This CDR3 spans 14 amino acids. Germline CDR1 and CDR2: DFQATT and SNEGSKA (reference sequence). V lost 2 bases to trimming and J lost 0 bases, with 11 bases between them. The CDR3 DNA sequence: TGCAGTGCTAGAAGGACACGGACCTCCTACGAGCAGTACTTC. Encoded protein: CSARRTRTSYEQYF.

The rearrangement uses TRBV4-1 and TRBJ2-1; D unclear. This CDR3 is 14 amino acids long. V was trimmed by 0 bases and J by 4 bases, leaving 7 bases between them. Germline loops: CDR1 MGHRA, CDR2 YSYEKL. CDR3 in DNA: TGCGCCAGCAGCCAAGATTGGTTTTACAATGAGCAGTTCTTC. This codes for CASSQDWFYNEQFF.

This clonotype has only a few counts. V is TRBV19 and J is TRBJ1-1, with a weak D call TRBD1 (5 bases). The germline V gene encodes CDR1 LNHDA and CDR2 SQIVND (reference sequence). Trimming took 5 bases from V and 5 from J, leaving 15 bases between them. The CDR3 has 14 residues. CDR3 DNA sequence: TGTGCCAGTAGTCCCGTGGGGGGGTGGACTGAAGCTTTCTTT. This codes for CASSPVGGWTEAFF.